These 7 T cell receptor beta chains originate from one sample sequenced in a study of blood T cell repertoires in COVID-19. The table came from immunoSEQ multiplex PCR; TCRdb's copy has only in-frame clones and leaves some out. The table lists roughly 26,000 clones, around two thirds of them singletons. Specimen: peripheral blood. These receptors all stem from a man in his sixties with active or convalescent COVID-19.

V usage is TRBV12-5 and J usage is TRBJ2-1, with TRBD2 matching over 11 bases. The germline gives CDR1 LGHNT, CDR2 FRNRAP. The CDR3 extends over 16 amino acids. V dropped 3 bases and J dropped 6; count of bases not matched to a gene: 7. CDR3 nucleotide sequence: TGTGCTAGTGGTTTCCTGGGACTAGCGGAGGGCAATGAGCAGTTCTTC. Its protein is CASGFLGLAEGNEQFF.

This clone has a handful of counts. This chain joins TRBV6-1 and TRBJ1-5; D is ambiguous. CDR3 length: 15 amino acids. Germline V gives CDR1 MNHNS, CDR2 SASEGT. Trimming pared 2 bases from V and 4 bases from J, leaving 12 bases between. The CDR3 sequence is CASSELNRENQPQHF. The CDR3 bases are TGTGCCAGCAGTGAATTGAACAGAGAAAATCAGCCCCAGCATTTT.

The rearrangement joins TRBV29-1 to TRBJ2-7; 10 bases fit TRBD1. This CDR3 contains 15 residues. Trimming took 4 bases from V and 2 from J; bases not matched to a gene: 8. Looked up from germline, CDR1 is SQVTM and CDR2 is ANQGSEA. The CDR3 bases are TGCAGCGTTGGTCAGGGTGGGACAGGGGCCTACGAGCAGTACTTC. It yields the protein CSVGQGGTGAYEQYF.

The V gene is TRBV7-2, the J gene TRBJ2-4, with TRBD2 identical over 8 bases. The CDR3 contains 16 residues. CDR1 and CDR2 (germline): SGHTA, FQGNSA. V shed 2 bases, J shed 3 bases, and the junction held 6 bases outside the gene matches. The CDR3 region is CASSLSRGGFKNIQYF. For the CDR3, the DNA is TGTGCCAGCAGCTTATCACGGGGGGGGTTCAAAAACATTCAGTACTTC.

The rearrangement uses TRBV12-3 or TRBV12-4 and TRBJ1-2, with D tentatively TRBD1 (6 bases). This CDR3 has 13 amino acids. V was cut by 5 bases and J by 8 bases, with 15 bases left in between. This CDR3 is CASSPQGARGYTF. CDR3 DNA sequence: TGTGCCAGCAGTCCACAGGGCGCGAGGGGCTACACCTTC.

The V and J genes are TRBV5-1 and TRBJ2-2; TRBD1 matches at 10 bases. Trimming at V came to 4 bases and at J to 5 bases, leaving 5 bases not matched to a gene. Germline CDR1 SGHRS, CDR2 YFSETQ. This CDR3 has 15 residues. The CDR3 DNA follows: TGCGCCAGCAGCATGGACAGGGGGGAGACCGGGGAGCTGTTTTTT. Its translation is CASSMDRGETGELFF.

V and J are TRBV12-5 and TRBJ2-2; 9 bases align to TRBD2. Looked up from germline, CDR1 is LGHNT and CDR2 is FRNRAP. CDR3 length: 15 amino acids. Unmatched junction bases numbered 8, after V lost 7 bases and J lost 5 bases. The CDR3 coding sequence is TGTGCTAGTGCCACTCTAGCGGGGTCTACCGGGGAGCTGTTTTTT. It yields the protein CASATLAGSTGELFF. Using reference TRBV12-5 and TRBJ2-2 for the parts outside the CDR3, the full variable domain is DARVTQTPRHKVTEMGQEVTMRCQPILGHNTVFWYRQTMMQGLELLAYFRNRAPLDDSGMPKDRFSAEMPDATLATLKIQPSEPRDSAVYFCASATLAGSTGELFFGEGSRLTVL.